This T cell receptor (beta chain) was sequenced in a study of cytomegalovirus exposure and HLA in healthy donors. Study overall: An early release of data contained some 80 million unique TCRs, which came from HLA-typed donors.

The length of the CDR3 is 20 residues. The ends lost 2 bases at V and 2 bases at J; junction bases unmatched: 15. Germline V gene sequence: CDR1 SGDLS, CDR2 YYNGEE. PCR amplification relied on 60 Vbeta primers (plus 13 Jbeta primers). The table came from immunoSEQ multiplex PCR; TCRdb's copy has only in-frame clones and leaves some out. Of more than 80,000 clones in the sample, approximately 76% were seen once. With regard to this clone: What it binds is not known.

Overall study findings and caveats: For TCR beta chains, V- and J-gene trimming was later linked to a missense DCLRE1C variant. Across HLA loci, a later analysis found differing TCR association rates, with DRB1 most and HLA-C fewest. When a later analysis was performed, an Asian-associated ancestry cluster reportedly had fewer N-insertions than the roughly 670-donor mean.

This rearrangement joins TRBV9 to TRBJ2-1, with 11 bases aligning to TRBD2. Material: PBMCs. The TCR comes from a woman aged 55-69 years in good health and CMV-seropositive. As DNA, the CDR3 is TGTGCCAGCAGCGTTCCAACGGGACTAGCGGATAATAGCCCCTACAATGAGCAGTTCTTC. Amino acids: CASSVPTGLADNSPYNEQFF.